This T cell receptor (beta chain) derives from a study of blood T cell repertoires in COVID-19 (dated by TCRdb to 2019 to 2021). Regarding the study in general: The collaborator samples originated in the United States, Italy and Spain and spanned the acute and convalescent phases of COVID-19. The sample metadata nearly always contained a de-identified subject ID, COVID-19 status, age in years and sex. The repertoires were made available in a free public database intended to serve as a resource for research on the immune response to SARS-CoV-2. Samples were obtained from the ongoing ImmuneRACE study (first 160 participants) and from about 1,300 subjects provided by 6 global collaborators. The dataset comprised deeply sampled blood TCRbeta repertoires from subjects exposed to, actively infected with, or recovered from COVID-19. The material from the prospective study consisted of cDNA or gDNA derived from T cells, B-cell-depleted T cells, or PBMCs. Where available, HLA class I and class II types were taken from metadata supplied by the sample provider and were not determined by assay-based typing. What the work shows at the level of the full study, not this receptor alone: Clinical and demographic metadata were provided uncurated, with the amount varying by source and participant.

V is clipped by 6 bases and J by 6 bases, and the sequence between their germline boundaries is 20 bases long. The CDR3 has 16 amino acids, counting the end cysteine and phenylalanine. CDR3 DNA is the only sequence kept; it has 48 bases, read in frame from the first base. Via the germline V gene, CDR1 is SNHLY and CDR2 FYNNEI. The immunoSEQ Assay, a bias-controlled multiplex PCR, was used to amplify TCRbeta CDR3 regions from genomic DNA. In the original analysis: Within the assay, amplification of reference gene primers was used to estimate how many nucleated cells each sample contained. Sequence reads were collapsed and filtered to measure the absolute abundance of every unique TCRbeta CDR3 rearrangement. For each sample, productive Simpson clonality was calculated by taking the square root of Simpson's diversity index across productive rearrangements. Not all clones reach the TCRdb copy of this immuneACCESS table, which keeps in-frame sequences only. Checked studies attribute under half of the gap to unresolved V genes and leave the rest unexplained. V, J and clone size reflect that table, while D and trimming were determined from the DNA. The sample table contains a few hundred thousand clones; only one count was recorded for 82% of them. Roughly 8% of the sample is in the top ten clones.

Of note for this clone: The antigen this receptor binds is unknown. There are no base qualities to consult, and no much larger clone falls within one base.

One collaborating source in Seattle enrolled patients during active infection and followed them longitudinally through the course of disease. Collaborating institutions collected whole blood in K2EDTA tubes following their own protocols. For TCRbeta analysis, collaborators shipped samples as frozen whole blood, isolated PBMCs, or DNA extracted from either of those sample types. The chain uses TRBV2 and TRBJ2-2; a weak D assignment points to TRBD1 (6 bases agree). The sequenced sample consisted of peripheral blood. The sequence came from a woman over 75 with COVID-19, enrolled during active disease. The CDR3 has the sequence CASRKGDTAPPGELFF. The DNA sequence is TGTGCCAGCAGGAAGGGGGACACCGCACCACCCGGGGAGCTGTTTTTT.